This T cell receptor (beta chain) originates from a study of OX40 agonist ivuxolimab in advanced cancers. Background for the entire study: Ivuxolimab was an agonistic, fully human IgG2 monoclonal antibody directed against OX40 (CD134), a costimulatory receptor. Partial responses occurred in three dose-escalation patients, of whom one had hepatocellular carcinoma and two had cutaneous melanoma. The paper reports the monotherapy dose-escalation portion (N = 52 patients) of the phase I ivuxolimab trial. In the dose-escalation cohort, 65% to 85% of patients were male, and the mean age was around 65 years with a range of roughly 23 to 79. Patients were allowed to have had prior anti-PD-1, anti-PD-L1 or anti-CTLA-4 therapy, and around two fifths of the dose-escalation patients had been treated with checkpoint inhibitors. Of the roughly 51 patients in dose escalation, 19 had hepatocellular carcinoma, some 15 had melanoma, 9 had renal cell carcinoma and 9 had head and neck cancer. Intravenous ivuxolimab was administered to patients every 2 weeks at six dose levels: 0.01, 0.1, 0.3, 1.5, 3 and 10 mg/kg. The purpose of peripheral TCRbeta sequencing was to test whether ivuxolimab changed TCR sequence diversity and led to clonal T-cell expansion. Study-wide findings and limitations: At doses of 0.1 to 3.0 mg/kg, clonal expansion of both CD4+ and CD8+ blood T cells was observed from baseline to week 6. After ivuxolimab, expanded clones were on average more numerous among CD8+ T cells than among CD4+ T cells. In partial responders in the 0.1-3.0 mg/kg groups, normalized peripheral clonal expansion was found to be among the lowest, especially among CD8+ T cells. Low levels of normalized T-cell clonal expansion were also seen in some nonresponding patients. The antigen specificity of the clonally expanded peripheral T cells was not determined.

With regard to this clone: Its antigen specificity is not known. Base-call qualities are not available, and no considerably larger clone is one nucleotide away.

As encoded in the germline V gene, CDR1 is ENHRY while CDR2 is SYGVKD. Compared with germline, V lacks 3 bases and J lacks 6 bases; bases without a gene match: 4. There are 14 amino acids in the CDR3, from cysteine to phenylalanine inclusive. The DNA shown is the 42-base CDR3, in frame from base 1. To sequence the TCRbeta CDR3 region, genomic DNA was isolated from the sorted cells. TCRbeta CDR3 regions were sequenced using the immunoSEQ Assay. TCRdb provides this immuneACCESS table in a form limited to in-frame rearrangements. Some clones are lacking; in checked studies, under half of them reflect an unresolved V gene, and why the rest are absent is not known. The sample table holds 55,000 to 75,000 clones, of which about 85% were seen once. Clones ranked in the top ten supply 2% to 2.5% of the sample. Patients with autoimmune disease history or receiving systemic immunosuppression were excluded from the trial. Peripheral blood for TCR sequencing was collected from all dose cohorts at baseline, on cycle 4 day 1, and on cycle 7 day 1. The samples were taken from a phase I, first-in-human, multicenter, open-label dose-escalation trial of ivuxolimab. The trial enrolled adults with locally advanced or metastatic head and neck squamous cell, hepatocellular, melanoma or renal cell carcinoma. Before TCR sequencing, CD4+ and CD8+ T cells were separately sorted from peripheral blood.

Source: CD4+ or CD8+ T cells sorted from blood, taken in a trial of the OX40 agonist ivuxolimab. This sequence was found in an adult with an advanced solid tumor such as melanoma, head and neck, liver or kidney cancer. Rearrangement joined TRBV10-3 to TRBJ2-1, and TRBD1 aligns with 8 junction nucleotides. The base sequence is TGTGCCATCAGTGACGGACAGGGATCCAATGAGCAGTTCTTC. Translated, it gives CAISDGQGSNEQFF.